This TCR beta chain was documented in a study of regulatory T cells in long-lasting Graves disease. For the study at large: The study enrolled newly diagnosed Graves' patients on antithyroid drugs under 3 months.

Study-wide points: Persistent cases favored TRBV28, TRBJ1-2 and TRBJ2-5.

Sequencing libraries for TCR beta were prepared with iRepertoire HTBI primers and Arm-PCR of CDR3 regions. TCRdb re-called the multiplex PCR reads through MiXCR, storing one row per CDR3 protein. Here the sample spans more than 300,000 distinct CDR3 sequences, 12% being singletons. This sample's time point: newly diagnosed GD, antithyroid drugs for less than 3 months. With RNA extracted from PBMCs as input, the TCR library was made. The CDR3 spans 14 residues. Germline V gene data show CDR1 as ENHRY and CDR2 as SYGVKD. Trimming pared 0 bases from V and 6 bases from J, leaving 11 bases between. Many counts were recorded for this clonotype. Antigen specificity is unknown. The same data also went into a second study, on T cells in Graves' hyperthyroidism and ophthalmopathy. That paper adds: Most thyroid clonotypes expanded above 0.001 appeared in blood too.

The gene calls are TRBV10-3 and TRBJ1-2; TRBD1 might be the D (6 bases). The sample was peripheral blood mononuclear cells (PBMCs), taken at new diagnosis, from a patient treated with antithyroid drugs. The sequence came from a woman between 18 and 29 years old with Graves disease. The DNA of the CDR3 is TGTGCCATCAGTGAGTCGGGGTCAGGGGATGGCTACACCTTC. It is translated as CAISESGSGDGYTF.